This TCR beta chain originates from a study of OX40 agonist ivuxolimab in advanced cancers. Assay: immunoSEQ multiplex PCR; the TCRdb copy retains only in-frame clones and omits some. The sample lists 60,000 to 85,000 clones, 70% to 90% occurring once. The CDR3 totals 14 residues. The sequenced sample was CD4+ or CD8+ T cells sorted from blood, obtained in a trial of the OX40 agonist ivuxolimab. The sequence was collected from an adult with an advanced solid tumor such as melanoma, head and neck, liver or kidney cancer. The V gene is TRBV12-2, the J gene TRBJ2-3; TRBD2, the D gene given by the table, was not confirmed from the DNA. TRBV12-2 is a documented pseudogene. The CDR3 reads CASRWGGVADTQYF. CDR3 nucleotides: TGTGCAAGTCGTTGGGGGGGAGTAGCAGATACGCAGTATTTT.